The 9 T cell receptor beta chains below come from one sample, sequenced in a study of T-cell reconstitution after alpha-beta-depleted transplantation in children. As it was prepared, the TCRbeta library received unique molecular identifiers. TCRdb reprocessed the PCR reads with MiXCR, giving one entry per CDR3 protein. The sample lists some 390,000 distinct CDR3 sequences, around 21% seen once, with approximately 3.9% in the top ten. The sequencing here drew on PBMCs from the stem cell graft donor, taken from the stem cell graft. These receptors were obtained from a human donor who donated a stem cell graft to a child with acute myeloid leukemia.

CDR3 sequence: CASSPGEGTEAFF. CDR3 nucleotide sequence: TGTGCCAGCAGTCCAGGGGAAGGCACTGAAGCTTTCTTT. V is TRBV12-3 or TRBV12-4 and J is TRBJ1-1; TRBD1 might be the D (6 bases). The CDR3 loop spans 13 amino acids. V shed 5 bases and J shed 4 bases, with 11 bases lying between them.

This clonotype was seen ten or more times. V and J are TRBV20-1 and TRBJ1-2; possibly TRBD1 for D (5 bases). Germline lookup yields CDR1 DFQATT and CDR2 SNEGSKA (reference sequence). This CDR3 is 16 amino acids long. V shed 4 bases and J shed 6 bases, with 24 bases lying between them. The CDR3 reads CSATKPGRGAMDGYTF. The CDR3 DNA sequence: TGCAGTGCTACGAAACCGGGAAGAGGGGCCATGGATGGCTACACCTTC.

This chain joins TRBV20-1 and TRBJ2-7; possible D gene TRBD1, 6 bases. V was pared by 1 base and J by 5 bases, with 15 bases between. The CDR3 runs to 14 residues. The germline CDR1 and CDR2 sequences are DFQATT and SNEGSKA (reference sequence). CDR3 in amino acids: CSARGASGAHEQYF. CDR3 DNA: TGCAGTGCTAGAGGAGCCTCAGGGGCCCACGAGCAGTACTTC.

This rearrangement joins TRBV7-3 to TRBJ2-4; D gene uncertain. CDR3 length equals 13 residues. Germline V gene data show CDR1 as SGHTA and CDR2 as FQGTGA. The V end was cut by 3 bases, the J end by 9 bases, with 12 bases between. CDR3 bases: TGTGCCAGCAGCTTTACCTCAAGAAGCATTCAGTACTTC. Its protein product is CASSFTSRSIQYF.

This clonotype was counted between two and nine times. The CDR3 sequence is CSAGALGETQYF. The CDR3 bases are TGCAGTGCTGGAGCCCTTGGGGAGACCCAGTACTTC. V is TRBV20-1 and J is TRBJ2-5; D is undetermined. Trimming shortened V by 5 bases and J by 5 bases, and 12 bases separated the two germline ends. The CDR3 runs 12 residues. Germline CDR1 DFQATT, CDR2 SNEGSKA (reference sequence).

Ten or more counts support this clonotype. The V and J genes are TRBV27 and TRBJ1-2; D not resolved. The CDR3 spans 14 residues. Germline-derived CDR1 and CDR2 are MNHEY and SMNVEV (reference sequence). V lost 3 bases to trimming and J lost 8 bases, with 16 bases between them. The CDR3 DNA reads TGTGCCAGCAGTTTCTCGGCACAGCCCTCGGGCTACACCTTC. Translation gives CASSFSAQPSGYTF.

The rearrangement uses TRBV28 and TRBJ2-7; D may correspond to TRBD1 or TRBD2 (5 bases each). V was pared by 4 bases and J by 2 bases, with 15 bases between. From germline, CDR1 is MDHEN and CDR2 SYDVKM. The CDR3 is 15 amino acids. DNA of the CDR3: TGTGCCAGCAGTTCCCCCCGGGACGGACCCTACGAGCAGTACTTC. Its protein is CASSSPRDGPYEQYF. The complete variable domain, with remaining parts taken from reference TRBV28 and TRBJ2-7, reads DVKVTQSSRYLVKRTGEKVFLECVQDMDHENMFWYRQDPGLGLRLIYFSYDVKMKEKGDIPEGYSVSREKKERFSLILESASTNQTSMYLCASSSPRDGPYEQYFGPGTRLTVT.

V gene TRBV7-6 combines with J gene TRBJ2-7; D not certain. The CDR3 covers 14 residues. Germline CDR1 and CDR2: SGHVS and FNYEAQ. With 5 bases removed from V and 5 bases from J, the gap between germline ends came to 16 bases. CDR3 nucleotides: TGTGCCAGCAGCCCCCAACCAGGAACGGACGAGCAGTACTTC. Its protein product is CASSPQPGTDEQYF.

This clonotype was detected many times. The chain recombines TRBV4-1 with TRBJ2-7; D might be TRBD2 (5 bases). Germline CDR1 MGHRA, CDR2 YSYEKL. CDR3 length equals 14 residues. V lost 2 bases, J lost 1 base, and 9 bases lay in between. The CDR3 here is CASSQIARSYEQYF. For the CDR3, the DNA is TGCGCCAGCAGCCAAATAGCGAGATCCTACGAGCAGTACTTC.